A selection of T cell receptor beta chains follows, all from one sample in a study of vaccination effects on CD4 cells after COVID-19. Generated by immunoSEQ multiplex PCR, the TCRdb table keeps only in-frame clones and is missing some. Here the sample spans some 40,000 clones, approximately 70% being singletons. No antigens are known for them. This specimen was CD4+ T cells from PBMCs cultured with a peptide pool, taken before COVID-19 vaccination. The receptors here all came from a human donor who had a prior SARS-CoV-2 infection. Each CDR3 is given with its conserved first and last residue. The D gene is left open where the match is weak. Rows give clone size only sometimes, using once, few, many, or a class for an expanded clone.

>TRBJ1-2|once|.|TRBV18
TGTGCCAGCTCACCAACCGGAGACTCTAACTATGGCTACACCTTC
CASSPTGDSNYGYTF
>TRBJ2-7|.|TRBD2|TRBV4-2
TGTGCCAGCAGCCAATCCGCGGCTAGCGGGACTGGATACGAGCAGTACTTC
CASSQSAASGTGYEQYF
>TRBJ2-7|medium-sized|.|TRBV30
TGTGCCTGGAGCCCTGACAGGTACGAGCAGTACTTC
CAWSPDRYEQYF
>TRBJ2-7|few|.|TRBV3-1/TRBV3-2
TGTGCCAGCAGCCCTACAGCGAGCTCCTACGAGCAGTACTTC
CASSPTASSYEQYF
>TRBJ2-3|.|TRBD2|TRBV7-9
TGTGCCAGCACCCGACTAGCGGGAGATTACACAGATACGCAGTATTTT
CASTRLAGDYTDTQYF
>TRBJ2-3|.|.|TRBV5-1
TGCGCCAGCAGCCCAACCGGAGGGGCTGGTGATACGCAGTATTTT
CASSPTGGAGDTQYF
>TRBJ2-3|.|.|TRBV5-8
TGTGCCAGCAGCCAGGAGGGCCCCACAGATACGCAGTATTTT
CASSQEGPTDTQYF
>TRBJ1-5|.|.|TRBV18
TGTGCCAGCTCACCGGGATTGAGGGGGGGGAATCAGCCCCAGCATTTT
CASSPGLRGGNQPQHF
>TRBJ2-1|.|TRBD2|TRBV7-9
TGTGCCAGCAGCTCCCCGATAAGAAGAAATAGCGGGGCGTACAATGAGCAGTTCTTC
CASSSPIRRNSGAYNEQFF
>TRBJ1-2|.|TRBD1|TRBV5-1
TGCGCCAGCAGCCCCTTTTTAACCGGGACAGGGGCCAACTATGGCTACACCTTC
CASSPFLTGTGANYGYTF
>TRBJ2-7|.|.|TRBV20-1
TGCAGTGCTAGTTCGGTCGCAGGGACGCCCGAGCAGTACTTC
CSASSVAGTPEQYF
>TRBJ1-1|.|.|TRBV7-2
TGTGCCAGCAGCTTTACAACCCCAGGGATGAACACTGAAGCTTTCTTT
CASSFTTPGMNTEAFF
>TRBJ1-1|.|.|TRBV6-5
TGTGCCAGCACCTACTCCCCCGCGGGGGGTGCCACTGAAGCTTTCTTT
CASTYSPAGGATEAFF
>TRBJ2-7|.|TRBD2|TRBV2
TGTGCCAGCAGTGATGCGGGAGGAGGCTACGAGCAGTACTTC
CASSDAGGGYEQYF
>TRBJ2-7|.|.|TRBV30
TGTGCCTGGAGTTATGGGGGGGCGAGCGCCGAGCAGTACTTC
CAWSYGGASAEQYF
>TRBJ2-5|.|.|TRBV2
TGTGCCAGCAGTGAACCCAGGGGAGAATACGAGACCCAGTACTTC
CASSEPRGEYETQYF
>TRBJ1-2|.|TRBD1|TRBV27
TGTGCCAGCAGTTCCCGCACAGGGGCCCCGTATGGCTACACCTTC
CASSSRTGAPYGYTF
>TRBJ2-1|.|.|TRBV3-1/TRBV3-2
TGTGCCAGCAGCCATAATAAGGGTGCGGGCAGTAACAATGAGCAGTTCTTC
CASSHNKGAGSNNEQFF